The next 17 T cell receptor beta chains were all read from a single sample in a study of blood T cell repertoires in COVID-19. The data were produced by immunoSEQ multiplex PCR, yet TCRdb's version contains in-frame clones alone and is incomplete. The sample contains around 310,000 clones, around 91% of which appear only once. Specimen: peripheral blood. The receptors shown here come from a woman aged 40 to 49 with COVID-19, enrolled during active disease.

There are a few counts of this clone. In DNA form, the CDR3 reads TGTGCCAGCAGCTCCCACAACTACGAGCAGTACTTC. This gives the protein CASSSHNYEQYF. The V gene is TRBV7-9, the J gene TRBJ2-7, with unresolved D. This CDR3 contains 12 residues. Germline CDR1 SEHNR, CDR2 FQNEAQ (reference sequence). Trimming took 4 bases from V and 3 from J, leaving 7 bases between them.

This chain joins TRBV10-3 and TRBJ2-2; 7 nucleotides agree with TRBD2. Germline V gives CDR1 ENHRY, CDR2 SYGVKD. V lost 7 bases, J lost 3 bases, and 5 bases stayed unmatched. CDR3 length: 14 amino acids. CDR3 in amino acids: CAIKGGGHTGELFF. In DNA, the CDR3 is TGTGCCATCAAGGGCGGGGGACACACCGGGGAGCTGTTTTTT.

As concerns this clone: This CDR3 is also generated by other DNA sequences in the sample. The J gene is TRBJ1-4, the V gene TRBV28, with D hard to call. V lost 7 bases and J lost 4, with 7 bases in between. CDR1 MDHEN and CDR2 SYDVKM come from the germline V gene. The CDR3 totals 12 residues. The CDR3 DNA sequence: TGTGCCAGCAAAGGCGGTAATGAAAAACTGTTTTTT. Protein: CASKGGNEKLFF.

The chain recombines TRBV19 with TRBJ1-2, with D maybe TRBD1 (6 bases). The ends were cut back, 5 bases at V and 5 bases at J, with 12 bases in the middle. The CDR3 sequence is 13 residues long. The V gene's germline CDR1 is LNHDA and CDR2 SQIVND (reference sequence). The CDR3 loop reads CASSPGTQYGYTF. As DNA, the CDR3 is TGTGCCAGTAGTCCCGGGACACAGTATGGCTACACCTTC.

A single count supports this clone. The genes are TRBV2 and TRBJ1-1, with a possible D match to TRBD1 (6 bases). The CDR3 length is 11 residues. Per germline, CDR1 SNHLY and CDR2 FYNNEI. V lost 8 bases and J lost 6, with 10 bases in between. The CDR3 sequence: CASLGGAEAFF. CDR3 DNA: TGTGCCAGCCTAGGGGGGGCTGAAGCTTTCTTT.

This chain links TRBV7-8 with TRBJ2-5; D not certain. The V end lost 4 bases, the J end lost 2 bases, and 5 bases lay between the germline ends. There are 12 residues in the CDR3. Germline CDR1 reads SGHVS; CDR2 reads FQNEAQ. In DNA form, the CDR3 reads TGTGCCAGCAGCTGGAGTCAAGAGACCCAGTACTTC. It specifies CASSWSQETQYF.

The rearrangement links TRBV28 to TRBJ1-1; D perhaps matches TRBD1 (5 bases). V lost 6 bases and J lost 4, with 9 bases in between. CDR1 is MDHEN and CDR2 is SYDVKM in the germline V gene. The CDR3 contains 12 residues. CDR3 DNA sequence: TGTGCCAGCAGGTCAGGGCTCACTGAAGCTTTCTTT. Protein product: CASRSGLTEAFF.

The genes are TRBV30 and TRBJ1-1; the D gene is possibly TRBD1 (6 bases). The CDR3 runs 16 residues. CDR1 is GTSNPN and CDR2 is SVGIG in the germline V gene (reference sequence). The V and J ends lost 1 base and 3 bases respectively, with 18 bases between them. The CDR3 nucleotides are TGTGCCTGGAGTGGACAACGGGGGGCGCTGGACACTGAAGCTTTCTTT. Protein product: CAWSGQRGALDTEAFF.

The chain uses TRBV5-1 and TRBJ1-1; D is unclear. This CDR3 spans 15 amino acids. V gave up 4 bases and J gave up 0 bases, with 13 bases separating them. Germline-derived CDR1 and CDR2 are SGHRS and YFSETQ. Here the CDR3 DNA reads TGCGCCAGCAGCCCCGGCGGCAGTCTGAACACTGAAGCTTTCTTT. As protein: CASSPGGSLNTEAFF. Using reference TRBV5-1 and TRBJ1-1 for the parts outside the CDR3, the full variable domain is KAGVTQTPRYLIKTRGQQVTLSCSPISGHRSVSWYQQTPGQGLQFLFEYFSETQRNKGNFPGRFSGRQFSNSRSEMNVSTLELGDSALYLCASSPGGSLNTEAFFGQGTRLTVV.

V usage is TRBV2 and J usage is TRBJ2-3; D gene uncertain. Trimming removed 2 bases from V and 4 bases from J, with 10 bases in between. The CDR3 totals 14 residues. Germline V gene data show CDR1 as SNHLY and CDR2 as FYNNEI. As DNA, the CDR3 is TGTGCCAGCAGTGAAATGGCACCAGCAGATACGCAGTATTTT. As protein: CASSEMAPADTQYF.

This clone was seen a handful of times. This sequence joins TRBV6-2 or TRBV6-3 and TRBJ2-1; 9 bases match TRBD2. The germline CDR1 and CDR2 sequences are MNHEY and SVGEGT. Trimming took 0 bases from V and 3 from J; bases not matched to a gene: 6. The CDR3 is 17 residues long. DNA for the CDR3: TGTGCCAGCAGTTACTCACCGACTAGCGGAATCTACAATGAGCAGTTCTTC. This codes for CASSYSPTSGIYNEQFF.

This chain links TRBV2 with TRBJ2-2, with 9 bases aligning to TRBD1. Trimming took 3 bases from V and 3 from J; bases not matched to a gene: 2. Germline-derived CDR1 and CDR2 are SNHLY and FYNNEI. The CDR3 covers 15 residues. This chain's CDR3 is CASSEGQGHTGELFF. In nucleotides, the CDR3 is TGTGCCAGCAGTGAGGGACAGGGCCACACCGGGGAGCTGTTTTTT.

This sequence joins TRBV12-3 or TRBV12-4 and TRBJ2-5; D remains ambiguous. The V end lost 6 bases, the J end lost 5 bases, and 10 bases lay between the germline ends. The CDR3 spans 12 residues. CDR3 nucleotide sequence: TGTGCCAGCAGCCTCATCAGGGAGACCCAGTACTTC. Its translation: CASSLIRETQYF.

This clone was recorded only once. This chain connects TRBV28 to TRBJ2-7; 15 bases agree with TRBD2. The CDR3 sequence is 23 residues long. The V gene's germline CDR1 is MDHEN and CDR2 SYDVKM. After removal of 2 bases from V and 6 bases from J, the junction contained 26 bases not matched to a gene. This chain's CDR3 is CASSLLLGSGGPWTSGRAGEQYF. The CDR3 DNA follows: TGTGCCAGCAGTTTACTCCTAGGAAGTGGGGGGCCGTGGACTAGCGGGAGGGCCGGCGAGCAGTACTTC.

The genes are TRBV11-2 and TRBJ2-7; 7 bases are shared with TRBD1. The V gene's germline CDR1 is SGHAT and CDR2 FQNNGV. Unmatched junction bases numbered 7, after V lost 6 bases and J lost 2 bases. This CDR3 region has 14 residues. CDR3 bases: TGTGCCAGCAGAAATACAGGGGTTACCTACGAGCAGTACTTC. Translation gives CASRNTGVTYEQYF.

This chain connects TRBV5-1 to TRBJ2-2, with 8 nucleotides matching TRBD1. Per the germline V gene, CDR1 is SGHRS and CDR2 is YFSETQ. The CDR3 consists of 16 residues. V lost 0 bases and J lost 3; bases outside the gene matches: 4. The CDR3 loop reads CASSLGQGADTGELFF. The CDR3 DNA is TGCGCCAGCAGCTTGGGGCAGGGGGCAGACACCGGGGAGCTGTTTTTT. Drawing the rest from reference TRBV5-1 and TRBJ2-2, the complete variable domain is KAGVTQTPRYLIKTRGQQVTLSCSPISGHRSVSWYQQTPGQGLQFLFEYFSETQRNKGNFPGRFSGRQFSNSRSEMNVSTLELGDSALYLCASSLGQGADTGELFFGEGSRLTVL.

The chain has TRBV18 and TRBJ2-1; weak D call: TRBD2 (7 bases). CDR3 length: 15 residues. The V gene lost 3 bases and the J gene lost 2 bases, with 11 bases spanning the gap. CDR1 is KGHSH, CDR2 LQKENI, per germline. Here the CDR3 DNA reads TGTGCCAGCTCACCGGGGGGGGGCCCCTACAATGAGCAGTTCTTC. Translation gives CASSPGGGPYNEQFF.